The next 6 T cell receptor beta chains were all read from a single sample in a study of blood T cell repertoires in COVID-19 (TCRdb year 2020). Library preparation used the immunoSEQ multiplex PCR assay. This is the immuneACCESS table as TCRdb keeps it, with only in-frame sequences that have V and J called. A part of the clones is gone; compared with another copy, unresolved V genes explain less than half, and the rest is unexplained. A total of 250,000 to 300,000 clones appear in this sample, about 87% of them only once. Of the sample, 9.5% to 13% falls within the top ten clones. Sequencing was done on a sample of peripheral blood. All receptors come from a woman aged 70-85 years with COVID-19, enrolled during active disease.

In DNA form, the CDR3 reads TGTGCCAGCAGCCCGACCTGGGGGGGGAACTCCTACAATGAGCAGTTCTTC. As protein: CASSPTWGGNSYNEQFF. V and J are TRBV13 and TRBJ2-1, with TRBD2 matching 7 bases. This CDR3 is built from 17 residues. The V and J ends lost 5 bases and 0 bases, in that order; junction bases with no gene match: 10. The V gene's germline CDR1 is PRHDT and CDR2 FYEKMQ (reference sequence).

The rearrangement links TRBV6-2 or TRBV6-3 to TRBJ2-2; the match to TRBD2 covers 7 bases. Trimming cost V 4 bases and J 1 base; bases outside gene matches: 3. This CDR3 is built from 15 residues. Germline assignment: CDR1 MNHEY and CDR2 SVGEGT. For the CDR3, the DNA is TGTGCCAGCAGTTTAGCGGGCCTGAACACCGGGGAGCTGTTTTTT. It encodes CASSLAGLNTGELFF.

This chain links TRBV19 with TRBJ2-7; the D gene is possibly TRBD2 (5 bases). From germline, CDR1 is LNHDA and CDR2 SQIVND (reference sequence). The V end lost 3 bases, the J end lost 6 bases, and 15 bases lay between the germline ends. The CDR3 runs 14 residues. The CDR3 nucleotides read TGTGCCAGTAGTATTAGTCTAGCAGCCTTCGAGCAGTACTTC. It encodes CASSISLAAFEQYF.

This clone was found a few times. This chain connects TRBV28 to TRBJ2-7; D uncertain. The CDR3 sequence is 13 residues long. V dropped 5 bases and J dropped 4 bases, with 12 bases sitting between them. The germline gives CDR1 MDHEN, CDR2 SYDVKM. CDR3 loop: CASSPTPWYEQYF. CDR3 in DNA: TGTGCCAGCAGTCCAACACCCTGGTACGAGCAGTACTTC.

V gene TRBV2 combines with J gene TRBJ2-5; 12 bases are a match to TRBD2. With V trimmed by 2 bases and J by 4 bases, 8 bases remained unmatched. Germline CDR1 reads SNHLY; CDR2 reads FYNNEI. This CDR3 contains 17 residues. In nucleotides, the CDR3 is TGTGCCAGCAGTGAACGGCTAGCGGGAGGGGAGGGAGAGACCCAGTACTTC. Translating gives CASSERLAGGEGETQYF.

The rearrangement links TRBV28 to TRBJ1-5; D uncertain. The CDR3 is 14 amino acids. V was clipped by 6 bases and J by 0 bases, with 9 bases between them. Germline V gene data show CDR1 as MDHEN and CDR2 as SYDVKM. The CDR3 loop is CASRTGISNQPQHF. For the CDR3, the DNA is TGTGCCAGCAGGACCGGGATTAGCAATCAGCCCCAGCATTTT.